The clone carrying this T cell receptor (beta chain) was seen a handful of times. What it binds is not known. V trimming: 1 base; J trimming: 5 bases; junction bases outside the gene matches: 9. The CDR3 is 16 amino acids. Each CDR3 protein gets one entry after TCRdb re-called the 5' RACE reads with MiXCR. Of 350,000 to 500,000 distinct CDR3 sequences listed, less than 25% were seen once; the top ten hold around 12%. The data stem from a study of T-cell memory formation after mild COVID-19. Whole-study findings and limits: That cross-reactive memory joined was suggested by some responding clones appearing in pre-infection memory. Mainly in CM and EM were contracting CD4+ clones; CD8+ were in EMRA.

This sequence joins TRBV12-3 or TRBV12-4 and TRBJ2-7; 9 bases are a match to TRBD2. Source material: PBMCs or a T cell subset sorted from them (not recorded which). The TCR comes from an adult woman who had mild COVID-19 (a few samples of this study predate the infection). Cell type and time point are not known. The CDR3 DNA is TGTGCCAGCAGTTTAGGACTAGCGGAGGGCGGCAACGAGCAGTACTTC. Amino acid sequence: CASSLGLAEGGNEQYF.